This T cell receptor beta chain is drawn from a study of blood T cells in healthy people across ages. Notes on the study in general: Diversity estimates drawn from one million T cells were deemed underestimates.

A note on this clonotype: Its antigen is as yet unknown.

PCR was performed a second time for about 6 to 12 cycles using a sample-barcoded 5' primer and a J-beta primer mix. A single record per CDR3 protein comes from TCRdb applying MiXCR to the 5' RACE reads. Of around 1,500,000 distinct CDR3 sequences in the sample, roughly 30% were seen once. Sequencing was carried out using blood. This TCR was recovered from a woman aged 25 to 45 in good health.

CDR3 in DNA: TGTGCCAGCAGTTTCGGGGGAGGAGGGGACCAAGAGACCCAGTACTTC. It codes for CASSFGGGGDQETQYF. The chain carries TRBV28 and TRBJ2-5; possibly TRBD2 for D (6 bases). CDR1 is MDHEN and CDR2 is SYDVKM in the germline V gene. Trimming took 3 bases from V and 0 from J, leaving 14 bases between them. CDR3 length equals 16 residues.